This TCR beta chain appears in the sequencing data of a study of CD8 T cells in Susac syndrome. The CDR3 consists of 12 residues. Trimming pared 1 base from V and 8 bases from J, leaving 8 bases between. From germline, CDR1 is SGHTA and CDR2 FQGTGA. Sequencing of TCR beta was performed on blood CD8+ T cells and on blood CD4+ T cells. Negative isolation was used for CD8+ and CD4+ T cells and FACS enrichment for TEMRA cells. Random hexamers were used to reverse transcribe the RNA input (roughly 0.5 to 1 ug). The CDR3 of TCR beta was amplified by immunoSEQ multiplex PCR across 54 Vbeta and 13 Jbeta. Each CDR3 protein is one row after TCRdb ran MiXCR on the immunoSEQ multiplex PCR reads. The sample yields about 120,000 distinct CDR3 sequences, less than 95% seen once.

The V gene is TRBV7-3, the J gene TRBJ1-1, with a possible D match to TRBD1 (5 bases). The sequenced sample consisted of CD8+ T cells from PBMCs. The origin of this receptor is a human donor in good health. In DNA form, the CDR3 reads TGTGCCAGCAGCTTAATGACAGTAGAAGCTTTCTTT. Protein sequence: CASSLMTVEAFF. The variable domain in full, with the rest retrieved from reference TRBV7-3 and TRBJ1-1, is GAGVSQTPSNKVTEKGKYVELRCDPISGHTALYWYRQSLGQGPEFLIYFQGTGAADDSGLPNDRFFAVRPEGSVSTLKIQRTERGDSAVYLCASSLMTVEAFFGQGTRLTVV.